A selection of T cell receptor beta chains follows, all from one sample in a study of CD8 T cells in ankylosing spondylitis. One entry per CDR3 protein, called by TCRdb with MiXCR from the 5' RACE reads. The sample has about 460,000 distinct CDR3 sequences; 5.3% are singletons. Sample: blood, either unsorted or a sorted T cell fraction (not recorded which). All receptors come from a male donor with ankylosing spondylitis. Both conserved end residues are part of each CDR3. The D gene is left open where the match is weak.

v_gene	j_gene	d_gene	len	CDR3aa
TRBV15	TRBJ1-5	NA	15	CATSRDFSSNQPQHF
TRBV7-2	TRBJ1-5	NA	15	CASSLRGNGNQPQHF
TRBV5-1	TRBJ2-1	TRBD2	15	CASSLGSGGGNEQFF
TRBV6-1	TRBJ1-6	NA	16	CASSERFWGSNSPLHF
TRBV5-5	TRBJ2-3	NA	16	CASSLQPPTSTDTQYF
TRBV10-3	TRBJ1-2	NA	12	CAISESLRGYTF
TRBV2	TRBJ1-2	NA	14	CASSELSPDYGYTF
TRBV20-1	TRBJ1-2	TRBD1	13	CSARPGTGDGYTF
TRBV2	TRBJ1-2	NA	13	CASSTRDNYGYTF
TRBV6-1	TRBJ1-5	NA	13	CASSLTGLSPQHF
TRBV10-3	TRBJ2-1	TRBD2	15	CAISEELAGANEQFF